Included here is one T cell receptor beta chain sequence, with context. The source of the sample is a study of blood T cells in healthy people across ages. Primers used in a second PCR of roughly 7 to 12 cycles were a sample-barcoded 5' primer and a J-beta primer mix. In TCRdb, the 5' RACE reads were re-called with MiXCR into one record per CDR3 protein. The table records around 690,000 distinct CDR3 sequences, roughly three fifths of them present only once. Germline loops: CDR1 ENHRY, CDR2 SYGVKD. The V end was cut by 3 bases, the J end by 1 base, with 10 bases between. The CDR3 consists of 15 residues.

This chain joins TRBV10-3 and TRBJ2-4, with a possible D match to TRBD1 (5 bases). Sequenced sample: blood. The receptor was isolated from a man aged 55 to 70 in good health. The CDR3 DNA reads as TGTGCCATCAGTGATAAGGGGATGGCCAAAAACATTCAGTACTTC. Translated: CAISDKGMAKNIQYF.